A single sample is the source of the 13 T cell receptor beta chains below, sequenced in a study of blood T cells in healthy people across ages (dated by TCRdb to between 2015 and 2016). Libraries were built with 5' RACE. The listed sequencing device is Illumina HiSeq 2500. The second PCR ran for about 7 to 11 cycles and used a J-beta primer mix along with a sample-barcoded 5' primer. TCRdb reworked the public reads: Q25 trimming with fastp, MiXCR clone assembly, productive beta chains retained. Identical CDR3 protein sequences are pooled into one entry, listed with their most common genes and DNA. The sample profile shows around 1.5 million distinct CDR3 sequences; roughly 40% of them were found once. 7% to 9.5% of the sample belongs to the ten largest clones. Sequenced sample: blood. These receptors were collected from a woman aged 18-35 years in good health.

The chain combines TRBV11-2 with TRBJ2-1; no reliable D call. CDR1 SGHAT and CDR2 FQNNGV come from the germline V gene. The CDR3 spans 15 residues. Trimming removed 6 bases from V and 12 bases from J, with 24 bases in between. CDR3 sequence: CASRSNRGRRFGQFF. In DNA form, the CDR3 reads TGTGCCAGCAGGAGTAATCGAGGTCGGCGATTCGGGCAGTTCTTC.

The CDR3 nucleotides are TGCGCCAGCAGCCAACATGGGCCACGACTGATCGGGGAGCTGTTTTTT. It translates to CASSQHGPRLIGELFF. V gene TRBV4-1 combines with J gene TRBJ2-2; D ambiguous. V was shortened by 2 bases and J by 7 bases, with 17 bases between the two germline ends. The CDR3 covers 16 residues. Germline assignment: CDR1 MGHRA and CDR2 YSYEKL.

CDR3 region: CATAGRVNYGYTF. CDR3 DNA: TGTGCCACCGCGGGACGGGTAAACTATGGCTACACCTTC. The chain carries TRBV25-1 and TRBJ1-2; D may be TRBD1 (5 bases). The CDR3 has 13 amino acids. V was cut by 10 bases and J by 2 bases, with 14 bases left in between. Germline loops: CDR1 MGHDK, CDR2 SYGVNS.

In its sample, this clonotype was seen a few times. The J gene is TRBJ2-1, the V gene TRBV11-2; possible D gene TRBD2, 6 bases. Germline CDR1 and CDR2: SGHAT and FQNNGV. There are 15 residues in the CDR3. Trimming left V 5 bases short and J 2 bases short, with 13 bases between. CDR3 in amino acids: CASSPQGLAYNEQFF. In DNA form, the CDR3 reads TGTGCCAGCAGCCCTCAGGGACTTGCCTACAATGAGCAGTTCTTC.

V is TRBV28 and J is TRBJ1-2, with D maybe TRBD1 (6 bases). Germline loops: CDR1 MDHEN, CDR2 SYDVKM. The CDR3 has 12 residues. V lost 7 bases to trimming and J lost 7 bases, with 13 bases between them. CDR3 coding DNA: TGTGCCAGCACCCTGGGGGGGGCTGGCTACACCTTC. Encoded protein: CASTLGGAGYTF.

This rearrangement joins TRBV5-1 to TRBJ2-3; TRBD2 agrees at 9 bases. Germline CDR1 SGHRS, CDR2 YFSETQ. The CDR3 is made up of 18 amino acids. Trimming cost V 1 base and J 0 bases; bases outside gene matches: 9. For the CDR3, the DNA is TGCGCCAGCAGCTTGAGAATGGCGGGGGGGACGAGCACAGATACGCAGTATTTT. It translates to CASSLRMAGGTSTDTQYF.

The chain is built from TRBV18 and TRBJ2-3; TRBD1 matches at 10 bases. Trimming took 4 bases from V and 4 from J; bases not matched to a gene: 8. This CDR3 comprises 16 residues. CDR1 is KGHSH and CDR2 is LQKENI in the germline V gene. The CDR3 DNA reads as TGTGCCAGCTCACAAAGAGCTGGGACAGGGGCAGATACGCAGTATTTT. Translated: CASSQRAGTGADTQYF.

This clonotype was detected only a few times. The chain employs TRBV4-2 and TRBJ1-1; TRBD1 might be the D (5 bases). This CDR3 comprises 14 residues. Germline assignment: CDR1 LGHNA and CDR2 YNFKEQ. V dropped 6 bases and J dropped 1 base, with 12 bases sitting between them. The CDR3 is CASSQGFGNTEAFF. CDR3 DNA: TGTGCCAGCAGTCAGGGTTTCGGGAACACTGAAGCTTTCTTT.

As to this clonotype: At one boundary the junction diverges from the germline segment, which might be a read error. The CDR3 DNA reads as TGTGCCGGCAGTTATACAGGCCCCTGGTTCTTC. Translated, it gives CAGSYTGPWFF. This chain links TRBV6-5 with TRBJ2-1, with TRBD1 as a possible D gene (5 bases). Germline-derived CDR1 and CDR2 are MNHEY and SVGAGI. The CDR3 length is 11 residues.

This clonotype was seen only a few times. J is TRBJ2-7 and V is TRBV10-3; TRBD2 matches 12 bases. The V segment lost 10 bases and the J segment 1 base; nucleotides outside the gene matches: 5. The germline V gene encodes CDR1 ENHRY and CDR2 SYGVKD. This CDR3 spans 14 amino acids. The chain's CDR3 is CASRTSGTSYEQYF. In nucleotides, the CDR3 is TGTGCCAGCCGGACTAGCGGGACTTCCTACGAGCAGTACTTC.

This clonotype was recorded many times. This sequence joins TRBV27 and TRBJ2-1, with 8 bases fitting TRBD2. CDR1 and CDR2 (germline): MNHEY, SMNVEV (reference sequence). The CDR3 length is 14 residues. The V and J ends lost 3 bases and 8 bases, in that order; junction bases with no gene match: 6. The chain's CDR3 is CASSFAGGADEQFF. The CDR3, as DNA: TGTGCCAGCAGTTTTGCCGGGGGGGCGGATGAGCAGTTCTTC.

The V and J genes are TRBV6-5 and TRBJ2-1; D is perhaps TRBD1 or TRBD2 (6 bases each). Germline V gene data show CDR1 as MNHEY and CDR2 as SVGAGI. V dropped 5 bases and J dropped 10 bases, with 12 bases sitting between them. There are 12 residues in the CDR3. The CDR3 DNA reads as TGTGCCAGCAGTCCACGGGGGCAGGAGCAGTTCTTC. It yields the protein CASSPRGQEQFF.

The CDR3: CASSASGSLAEQYF. DNA for the CDR3: TGTGCCAGCAGCGCAAGCGGGAGTCTTGCCGAGCAGTACTTC. V and J are TRBV9 and TRBJ2-7; TRBD2 matches 8 bases. CDR3 size: 14 residues. J gave up 6 bases and V 3 bases, and 8 bases lay outside the gene matches. Per the germline V gene, CDR1 is SGDLS and CDR2 is YYNGEE.